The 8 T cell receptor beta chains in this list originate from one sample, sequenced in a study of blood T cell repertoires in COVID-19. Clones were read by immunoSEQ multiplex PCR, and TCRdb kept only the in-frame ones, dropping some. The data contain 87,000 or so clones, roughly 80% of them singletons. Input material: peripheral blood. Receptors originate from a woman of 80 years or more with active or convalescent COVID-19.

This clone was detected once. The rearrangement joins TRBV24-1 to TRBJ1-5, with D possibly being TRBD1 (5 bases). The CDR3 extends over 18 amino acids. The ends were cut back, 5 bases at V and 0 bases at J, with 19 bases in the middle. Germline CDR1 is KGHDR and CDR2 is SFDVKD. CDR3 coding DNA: TGTGCCACCAGTGCCCCTTGGACAACCTTACGTAGCAATCAGCCCCAGCATTTT. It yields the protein CATSAPWTTLRSNQPQHF.

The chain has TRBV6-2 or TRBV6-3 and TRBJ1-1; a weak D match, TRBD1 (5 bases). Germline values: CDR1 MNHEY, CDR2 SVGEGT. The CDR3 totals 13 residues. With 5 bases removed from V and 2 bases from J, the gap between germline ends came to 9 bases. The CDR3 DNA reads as TGTGCCAGCAGTCCCGGGGGTAACACTGAAGCTTTCTTT. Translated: CASSPGGNTEAFF.

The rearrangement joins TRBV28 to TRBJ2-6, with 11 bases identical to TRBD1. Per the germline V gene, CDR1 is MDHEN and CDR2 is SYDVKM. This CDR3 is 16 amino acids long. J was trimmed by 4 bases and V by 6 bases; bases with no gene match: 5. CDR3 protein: CASRGQGARGANVLTF. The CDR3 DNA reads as TGTGCCAGCAGAGGACAGGGGGCGCGAGGGGCCAACGTCCTGACTTTC.

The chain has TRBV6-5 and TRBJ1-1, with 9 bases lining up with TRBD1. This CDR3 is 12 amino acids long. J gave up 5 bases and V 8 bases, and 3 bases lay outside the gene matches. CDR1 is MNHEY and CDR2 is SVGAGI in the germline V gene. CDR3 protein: CASDRGWTEAFF. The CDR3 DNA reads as TGTGCCAGCGACAGGGGGTGGACTGAAGCTTTCTTT.

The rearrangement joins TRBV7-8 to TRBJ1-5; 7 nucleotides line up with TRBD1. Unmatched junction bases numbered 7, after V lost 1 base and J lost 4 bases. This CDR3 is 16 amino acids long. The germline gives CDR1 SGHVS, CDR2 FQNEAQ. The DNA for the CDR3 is TGTGCCAGCAGCTTAGAGGGCAGGGGGATAAATCAGCCCCAGCATTTT. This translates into CASSLEGRGINQPQHF.

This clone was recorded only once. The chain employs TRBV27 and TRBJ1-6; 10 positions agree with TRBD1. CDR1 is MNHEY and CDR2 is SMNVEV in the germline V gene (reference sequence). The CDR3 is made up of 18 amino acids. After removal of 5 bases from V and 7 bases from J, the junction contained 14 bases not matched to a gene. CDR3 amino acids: CASSLWGSWTGGNSPLHF. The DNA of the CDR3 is TGTGCCAGCAGTCTTTGGGGGTCCTGGACAGGGGGAAATTCACCCCTCCACTTT.

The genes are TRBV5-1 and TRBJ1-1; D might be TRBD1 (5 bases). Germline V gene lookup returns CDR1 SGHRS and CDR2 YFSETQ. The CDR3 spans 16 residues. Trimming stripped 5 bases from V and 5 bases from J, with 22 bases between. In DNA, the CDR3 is TGCGCCAGCAGGAGGTGGGGAGGGGATGAGGAGACTGAAGCTTTCTTT. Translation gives CASRRWGGDEETEAFF.

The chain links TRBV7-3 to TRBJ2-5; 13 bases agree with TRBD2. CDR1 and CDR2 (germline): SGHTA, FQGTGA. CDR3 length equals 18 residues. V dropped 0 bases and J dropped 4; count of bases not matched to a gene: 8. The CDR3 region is CASSLTPLTSGRGETQYF. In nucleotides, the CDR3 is TGTGCCAGCAGCTTAACGCCCTTAACTAGCGGGAGGGGAGAGACCCAGTACTTC.